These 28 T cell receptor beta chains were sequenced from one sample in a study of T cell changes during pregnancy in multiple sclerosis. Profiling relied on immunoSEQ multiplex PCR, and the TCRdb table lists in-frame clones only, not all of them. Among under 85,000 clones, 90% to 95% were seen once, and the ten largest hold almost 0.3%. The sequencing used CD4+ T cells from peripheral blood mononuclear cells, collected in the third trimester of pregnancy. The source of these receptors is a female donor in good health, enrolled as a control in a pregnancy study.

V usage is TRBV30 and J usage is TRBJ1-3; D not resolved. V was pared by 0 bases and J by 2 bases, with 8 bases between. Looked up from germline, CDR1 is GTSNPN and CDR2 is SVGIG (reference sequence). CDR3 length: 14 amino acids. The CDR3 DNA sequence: TGTGCCTGGAGTGTCACTGTCCCTGGAAACACCATATATTTT. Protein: CAWSVTVPGNTIYF.

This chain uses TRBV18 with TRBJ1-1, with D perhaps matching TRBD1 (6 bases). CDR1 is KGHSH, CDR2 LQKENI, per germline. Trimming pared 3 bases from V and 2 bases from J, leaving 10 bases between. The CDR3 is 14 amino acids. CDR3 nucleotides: TGTGCCAGCTCACCCTGGACAGAAAACACTGAAGCTTTCTTT. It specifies CASSPWTENTEAFF.

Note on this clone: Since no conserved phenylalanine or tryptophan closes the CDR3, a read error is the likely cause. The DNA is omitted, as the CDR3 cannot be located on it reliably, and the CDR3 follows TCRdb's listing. This chain's CDR3 is CAISAGPDRGLFV. This chain links TRBV10-3 with TRBJ2-4; the D call TRBD1 from the table was never checked on the DNA. Germline CDR1 and CDR2: ENHRY and SYGVKD. The CDR3 spans 13 residues, counting both ends.

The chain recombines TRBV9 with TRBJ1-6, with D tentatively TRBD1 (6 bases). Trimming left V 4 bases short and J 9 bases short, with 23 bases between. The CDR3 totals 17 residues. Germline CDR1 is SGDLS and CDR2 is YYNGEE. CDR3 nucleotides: TGTGCCAGCAGCCTCCGGGAGGGGGACTTAGGGTTTTCACCCCTCCACTTT. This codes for CASSLREGDLGFSPLHF.

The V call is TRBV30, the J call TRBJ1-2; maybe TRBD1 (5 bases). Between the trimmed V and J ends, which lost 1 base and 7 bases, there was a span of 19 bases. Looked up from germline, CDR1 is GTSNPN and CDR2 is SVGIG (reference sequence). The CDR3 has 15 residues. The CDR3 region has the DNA TGTGCCTGGAGTGGATTTTTTGTGGGGCCTCGTGGCTACACCTTC. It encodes CAWSGFFVGPRGYTF.

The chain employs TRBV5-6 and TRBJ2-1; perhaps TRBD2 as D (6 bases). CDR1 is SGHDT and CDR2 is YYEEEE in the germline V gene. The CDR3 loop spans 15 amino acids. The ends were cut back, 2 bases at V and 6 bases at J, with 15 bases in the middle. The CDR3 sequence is CASSFAVRRGNEQFF. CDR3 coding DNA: TGTGCCAGCAGCTTCGCGGTGAGGAGGGGCAATGAGCAGTTCTTC.

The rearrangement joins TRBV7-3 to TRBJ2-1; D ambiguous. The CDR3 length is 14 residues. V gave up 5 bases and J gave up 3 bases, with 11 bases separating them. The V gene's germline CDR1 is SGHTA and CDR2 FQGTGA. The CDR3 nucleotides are TGTGCCAGCAGCCCGTCCCCCGGCTACAATGAGCAGTTCTTC. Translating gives CASSPSPGYNEQFF.

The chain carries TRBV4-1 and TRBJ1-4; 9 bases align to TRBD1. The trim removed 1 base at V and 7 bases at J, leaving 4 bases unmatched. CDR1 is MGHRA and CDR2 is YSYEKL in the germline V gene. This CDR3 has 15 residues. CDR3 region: CASSQAGTGSEKLFF. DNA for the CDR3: TGCGCCAGCAGCCAAGCCGGGACAGGGAGTGAAAAACTGTTTTTT.

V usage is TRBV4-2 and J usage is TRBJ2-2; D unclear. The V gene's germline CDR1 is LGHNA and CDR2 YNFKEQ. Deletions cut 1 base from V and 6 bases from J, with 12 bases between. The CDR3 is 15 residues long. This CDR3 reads CASSQVDSSSGELFF. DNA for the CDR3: TGTGCCAGCAGCCAAGTGGATAGCTCTTCCGGGGAGCTGTTTTTT.

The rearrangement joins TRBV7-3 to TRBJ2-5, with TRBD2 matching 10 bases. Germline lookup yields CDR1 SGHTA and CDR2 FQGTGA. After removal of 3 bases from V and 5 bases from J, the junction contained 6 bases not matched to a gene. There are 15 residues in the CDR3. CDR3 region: CASSFGTSVTETQYF. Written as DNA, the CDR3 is TGTGCCAGCAGCTTTGGGACTAGCGTGACGGAGACCCAGTACTTC. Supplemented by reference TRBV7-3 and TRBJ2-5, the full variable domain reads GAGVSQTPSNKVTEKGKYVELRCDPISGHTALYWYRQSLGQGPEFLIYFQGTGAADDSGLPNDRFFAVRPEGSVSTLKIQRTERGDSAVYLCASSFGTSVTETQYFGPGTRLLVL.

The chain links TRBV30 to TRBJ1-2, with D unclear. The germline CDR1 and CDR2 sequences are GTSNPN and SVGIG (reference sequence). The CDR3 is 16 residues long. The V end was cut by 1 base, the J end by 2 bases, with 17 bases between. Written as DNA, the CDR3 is TGTGCCTGGAGTGACCGGTCCGGGGTATCGAACTATGGCTACACCTTC. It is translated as CAWSDRSGVSNYGYTF.

The CDR3 coding sequence is TGTGCCAGCAGCTCCCACCGAGACTCCTACGAGCAGTACTTC. It codes for CASSSHRDSYEQYF. This sequence joins TRBV7-2 and TRBJ2-7, with D unclear. Germline loops: CDR1 SGHTA, CDR2 FQGNSA. CDR3 length: 14 residues. Trimming took 4 bases from V and 0 from J, leaving 10 bases between them.

The CDR3 loop is CASSAETGTEAFF. For the CDR3, the DNA is TGTGCCAGCAGTGCCGAGACGGGAACTGAAGCTTTCTTT. V gene TRBV27 combines with J gene TRBJ1-1; D is unclear. Between the trimmed V and J ends, which lost 5 bases and 5 bases, there was a span of 12 bases. Germline V lookup: CDR1 MNHEY, CDR2 SMNVEV (reference sequence). This CDR3 is built from 13 residues.

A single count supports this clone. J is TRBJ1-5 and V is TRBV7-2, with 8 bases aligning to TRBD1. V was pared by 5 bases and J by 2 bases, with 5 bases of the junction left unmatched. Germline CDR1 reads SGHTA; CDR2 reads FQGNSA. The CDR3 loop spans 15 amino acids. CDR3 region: CASSRQGSGNQPQHF. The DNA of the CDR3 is TGTGCCAGCAGCCGACAGGGGTCGGGCAATCAGCCCCAGCATTTT.

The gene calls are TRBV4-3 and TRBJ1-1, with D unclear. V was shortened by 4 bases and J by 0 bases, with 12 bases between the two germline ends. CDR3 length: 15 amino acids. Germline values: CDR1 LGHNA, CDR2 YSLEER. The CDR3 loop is CASSPGILVNTEAFF. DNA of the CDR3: TGCGCCAGCAGCCCGGGGATTTTGGTGAACACTGAAGCTTTCTTT.

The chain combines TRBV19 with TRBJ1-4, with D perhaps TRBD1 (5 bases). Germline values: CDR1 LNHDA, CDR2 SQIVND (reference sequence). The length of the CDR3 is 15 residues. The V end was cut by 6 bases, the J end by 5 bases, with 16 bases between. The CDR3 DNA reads TGTGCCAGTAGGCGCCGGGTGGGGCTAAATGAAAAACTGTTTTTT. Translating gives CASRRRVGLNEKLFF.

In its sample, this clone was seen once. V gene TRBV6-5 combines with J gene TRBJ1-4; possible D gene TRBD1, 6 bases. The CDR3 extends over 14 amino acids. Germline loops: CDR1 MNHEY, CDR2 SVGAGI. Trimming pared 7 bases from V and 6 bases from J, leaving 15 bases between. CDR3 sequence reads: CASNRGGVYEKLFF. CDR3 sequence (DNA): TGTGCCAGCAATCGGGGGGGCGTGTATGAAAAACTGTTTTTT.

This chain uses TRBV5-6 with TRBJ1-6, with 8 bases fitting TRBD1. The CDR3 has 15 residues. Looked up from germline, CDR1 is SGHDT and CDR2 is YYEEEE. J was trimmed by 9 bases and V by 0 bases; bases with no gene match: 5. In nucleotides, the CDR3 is TGTGCCAGCAGCTTGGCCCCAGGGGGCCGTTCACCCCTCCACTTT. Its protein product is CASSLAPGGRSPLHF.

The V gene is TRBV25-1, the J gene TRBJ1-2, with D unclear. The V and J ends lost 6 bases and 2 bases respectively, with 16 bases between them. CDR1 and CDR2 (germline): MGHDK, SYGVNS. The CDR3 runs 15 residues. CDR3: CASRDAGILNYGYTF. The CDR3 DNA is TGTGCCAGCAGGGACGCCGGGATCCTAAACTATGGCTACACCTTC.

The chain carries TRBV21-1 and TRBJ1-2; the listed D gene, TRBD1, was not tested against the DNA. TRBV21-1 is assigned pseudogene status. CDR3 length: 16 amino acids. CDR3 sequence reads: CASSKTITGFNYGYTF. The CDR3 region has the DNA TGTGCCAGCAGCAAAACCATAACAGGATTTAACTATGGCTACACCTTC.

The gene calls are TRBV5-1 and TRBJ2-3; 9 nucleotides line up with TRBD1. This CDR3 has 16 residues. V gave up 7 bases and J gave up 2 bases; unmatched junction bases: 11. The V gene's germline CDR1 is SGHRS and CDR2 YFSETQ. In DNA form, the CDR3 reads TGCGCCAGCCGTAGGATGTGGGACAGGGACACAGATACGCAGTATTTT. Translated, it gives CASRRMWDRDTDTQYF.

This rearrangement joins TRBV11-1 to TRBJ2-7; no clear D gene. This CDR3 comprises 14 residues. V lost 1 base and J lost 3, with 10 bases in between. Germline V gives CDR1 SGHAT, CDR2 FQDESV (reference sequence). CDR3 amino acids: CASSLDDTYYEQYF. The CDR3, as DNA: TGTGCCAGCAGCTTAGATGACACCTACTACGAGCAGTACTTC.

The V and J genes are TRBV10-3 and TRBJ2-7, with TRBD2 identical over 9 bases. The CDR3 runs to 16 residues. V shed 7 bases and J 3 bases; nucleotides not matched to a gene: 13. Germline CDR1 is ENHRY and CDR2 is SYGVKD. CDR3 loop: CAIMKSQAGGNYEQYF. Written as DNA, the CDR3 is TGTGCCATCATGAAGTCGCAGGCGGGGGGGAACTACGAGCAGTACTTC.

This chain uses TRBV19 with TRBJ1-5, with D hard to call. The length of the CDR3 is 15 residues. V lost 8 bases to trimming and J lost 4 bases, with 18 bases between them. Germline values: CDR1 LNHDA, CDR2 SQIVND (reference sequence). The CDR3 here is CASGSDGSLNQPQHF. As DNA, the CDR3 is TGTGCCAGTGGCAGCGACGGTTCACTTAATCAGCCCCAGCATTTT.

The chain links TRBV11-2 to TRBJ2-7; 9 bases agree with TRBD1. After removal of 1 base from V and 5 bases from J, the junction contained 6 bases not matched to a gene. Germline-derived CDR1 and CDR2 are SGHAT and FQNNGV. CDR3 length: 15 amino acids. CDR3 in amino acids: CASSLAGQGMDEQYF. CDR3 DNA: TGTGCCAGCAGCTTAGCCGGACAGGGGATGGACGAGCAGTACTTC.

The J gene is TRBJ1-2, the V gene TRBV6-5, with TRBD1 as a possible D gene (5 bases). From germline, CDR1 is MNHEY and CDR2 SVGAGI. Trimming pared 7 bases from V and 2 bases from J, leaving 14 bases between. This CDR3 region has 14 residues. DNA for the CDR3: TGTGCCAGCACCGCCCAGGGTGGAAACTATGGCTACACCTTC. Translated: CASTAQGGNYGYTF.

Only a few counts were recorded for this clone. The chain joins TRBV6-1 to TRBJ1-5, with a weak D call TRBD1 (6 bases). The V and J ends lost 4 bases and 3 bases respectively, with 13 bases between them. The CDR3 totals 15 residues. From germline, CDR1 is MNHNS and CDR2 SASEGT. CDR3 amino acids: CASSGGLGYNQPQHF. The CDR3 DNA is TGTGCCAGCAGTGGGGGGCTGGGTTACAATCAGCCCCAGCATTTT.

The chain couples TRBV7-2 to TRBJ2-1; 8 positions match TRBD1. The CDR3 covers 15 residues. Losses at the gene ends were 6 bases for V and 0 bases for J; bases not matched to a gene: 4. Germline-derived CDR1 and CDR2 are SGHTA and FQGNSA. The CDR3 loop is CASRLGQASYNEQFF. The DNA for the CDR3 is TGTGCCAGCAGGTTGGGACAGGCCTCCTACAATGAGCAGTTCTTC.